This TCR beta chain was sequenced in a study of blood T cell repertoires in COVID-19. Across the study: T cells, B-cell-depleted T cells, or PBMCs provided the cDNA or gDNA that served as material.

As originally analysed: For nucleated cells, counts were estimated from reference gene primer amplification. TCRdb's copy holds only in-frame clones and misses some; the assay was immunoSEQ multiplex PCR. The DNA was the basis for D and trimming; V, J and clone size are from that table. The sample lists 110,000 or so clones, more than 80% occurring once. This CDR3 spans 15 amino acids. The V segment lost 0 bases and the J segment 2 bases; nucleotides outside the gene matches: 2. Germline lookup yields CDR1 SGHRS and CDR2 YFSETQ. The clonotype comes from a woman aged 60-70 years with COVID-19, enrolled during active disease. The chain has TRBV5-1 and TRBJ1-2; 9 nucleotides line up with TRBD1. Material: peripheral blood. The CDR3 DNA sequence: TGCGCCAGCAGCTTGGAAACAGGGGGCAACTATGGCTACACCTTC. Its protein is CASSLETGGNYGYTF.